The 6 T cell receptor beta chains presented below share a single source sample, sequenced in a study of shared clonotypes between healthy human individuals. Clones were sequenced by immunoSEQ multiplex PCR, and TCRdb holds only the in-frame ones, with some missing. The sample yields approximately 980,000 clones, 70% to 85% seen once. The sample comprised memory CD4+ T cells sorted from blood. Noted subset: CD45RA-negative fraction. These receptors were collected from a man between 18 and 35 years old in good health.

The chain is built from TRBV28 and TRBJ1-1; no clear D gene. The CDR3 loop spans 20 amino acids. Trimming took 2 bases from V and 6 from J, leaving 31 bases between them. Germline CDR1 MDHEN, CDR2 SYDVKM. CDR3: CASSLGSGQTPSLRVAEAFF. The CDR3 coding sequence is TGTGCCAGCAGTTTAGGCTCGGGCCAGACGCCGAGCCTGCGGGTGGCTGAAGCTTTCTTT. Combining the CDR3 with reference TRBV28 and TRBJ1-1 gives the whole variable domain DVKVTQSSRYLVKRTGEKVFLECVQDMDHENMFWYRQDPGLGLRLIYFSYDVKMKEKGDIPEGYSVSREKKERFSLILESASTNQTSMYLCASSLGSGQTPSLRVAEAFFGQGTRLTVV.

This clone was picked up one time. The chain is built from TRBV7-2 and TRBJ2-3; 11 nucleotides line up with TRBD2. The CDR3 length is 17 residues. Trimming took 2 bases from V and 2 from J; bases not matched to a gene: 6. Germline loops: CDR1 SGHTA, CDR2 FQGNSA. The CDR3 coding sequence is TGTGCCAGCAGCTTAAGGGCTAGCGGGAGGCTCACAGATACGCAGTATTTT. This codes for CASSLRASGRLTDTQYF. The complete variable domain, with remaining parts taken from reference TRBV7-2 and TRBJ2-3, reads GAGVSQSPSNKVTEKGKDVELRCDPISGHTALYWYRQSLGQGLEFLIYFQGNSAPDKSGLPSDRFSAERTGGSVSTLTIQRTQQEDSAVYLCASSLRASGRLTDTQYFGPGTRLTVL.

The gene calls are TRBV6-5 and TRBJ2-7; 11 positions match TRBD2. This CDR3 spans 16 amino acids. Germline V gives CDR1 MNHEY, CDR2 SVGAGI. Unmatched junction bases numbered 2, after V lost 0 bases and J lost 1 base. The DNA for the CDR3 is TGTGCCAGCAGTTACTCGCGGACTAGCGGGTCCTACGAGCAGTACTTC. Translating gives CASSYSRTSGSYEQYF.

V gene TRBV2 combines with J gene TRBJ2-5, with a possible D match to TRBD2 (5 bases). Trimming left V 2 bases short and J 5 bases short, with 12 bases between. This CDR3 is built from 14 residues. Germline V gene data show CDR1 as SNHLY and CDR2 as FYNNEI. This CDR3 is CASSENELVETQYF. DNA for the CDR3: TGTGCCAGCAGTGAAAATGAACTAGTTGAGACCCAGTACTTC.

The chain couples TRBV19 to TRBJ1-1; the D is unclear. The CDR3 spans 12 residues. Trimming removed 3 bases from V and 4 bases from J, with 6 bases in between. Germline V gives CDR1 LNHDA, CDR2 SQIVND (reference sequence). The CDR3 DNA reads as TGTGCCAGTAGTATGGGGAGCACTGAAGCTTTCTTT. Translated, it gives CASSMGSTEAFF.

The chain recombines TRBV11-3 with TRBJ2-7; D gene unclear. Trimming removed 2 bases from V and 0 bases from J, with 5 bases in between. This CDR3 has 13 amino acids. Germline loops: CDR1 SGHNT, CDR2 YENEEA. CDR3 DNA: TGTGCCAGCAGCTTAAGAAGCTCCTACGAGCAGTACTTC. The encoded protein is CASSLRSSYEQYF.